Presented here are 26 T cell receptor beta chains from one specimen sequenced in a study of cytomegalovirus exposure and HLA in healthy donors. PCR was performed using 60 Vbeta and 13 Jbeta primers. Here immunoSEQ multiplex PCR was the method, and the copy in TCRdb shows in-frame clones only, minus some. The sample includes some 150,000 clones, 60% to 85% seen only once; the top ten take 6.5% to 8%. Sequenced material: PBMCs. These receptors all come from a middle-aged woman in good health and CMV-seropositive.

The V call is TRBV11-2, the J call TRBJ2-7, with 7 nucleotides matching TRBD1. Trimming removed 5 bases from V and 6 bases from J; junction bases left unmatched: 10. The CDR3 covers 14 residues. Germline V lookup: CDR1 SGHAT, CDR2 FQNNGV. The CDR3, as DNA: TGTGCCAGCAGCCGACAGGGACCGGGTTCCGAGCAGTACTTC. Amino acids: CASSRQGPGSEQYF.

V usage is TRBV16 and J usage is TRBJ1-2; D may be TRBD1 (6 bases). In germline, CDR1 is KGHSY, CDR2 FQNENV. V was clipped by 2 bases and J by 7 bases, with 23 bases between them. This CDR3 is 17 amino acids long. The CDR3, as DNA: TGTGCCAGCAGCCAAAACAGGGAAGATCCGGCTATGGGTGGCTACACCTTC. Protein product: CASSQNREDPAMGGYTF.

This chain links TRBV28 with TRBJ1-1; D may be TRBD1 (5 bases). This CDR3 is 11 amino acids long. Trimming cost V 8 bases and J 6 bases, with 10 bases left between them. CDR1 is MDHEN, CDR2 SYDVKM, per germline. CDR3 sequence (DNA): TGTGCCAGCTGTGCAGGGTCTGAAGCTTTCTTT. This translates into CASCAGSEAFF.

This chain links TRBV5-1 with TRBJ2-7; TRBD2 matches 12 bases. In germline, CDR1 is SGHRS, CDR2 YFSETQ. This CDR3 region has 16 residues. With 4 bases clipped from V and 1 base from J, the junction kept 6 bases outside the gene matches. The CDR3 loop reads CASSPTLAGGSYEQYF. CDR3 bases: TGCGCCAGCAGCCCGACACTAGCGGGGGGTTCCTACGAGCAGTACTTC.

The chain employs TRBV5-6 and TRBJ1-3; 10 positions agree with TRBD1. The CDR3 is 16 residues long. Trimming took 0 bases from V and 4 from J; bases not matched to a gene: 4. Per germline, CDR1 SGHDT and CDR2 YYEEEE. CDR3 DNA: TGTGCCAGCAGCTTGGGACAGGGGGCTTACGGAAACACCATATATTTT. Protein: CASSLGQGAYGNTIYF.

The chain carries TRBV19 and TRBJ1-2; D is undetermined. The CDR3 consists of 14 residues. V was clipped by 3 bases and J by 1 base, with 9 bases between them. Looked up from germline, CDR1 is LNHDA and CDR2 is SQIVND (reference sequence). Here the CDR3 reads CASSMGSLNYGYTF. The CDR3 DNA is TGTGCCAGTAGTATGGGCAGCCTTAACTATGGCTACACCTTC.

The CDR3 spells CASSVDLDYPGELFF. CDR3 DNA: TGTGCCAGCAGCGTAGATCTGGACTACCCCGGGGAGCTGTTTTTT. This chain uses TRBV9 with TRBJ2-2; TRBD2 might be the D (6 bases). Between the trimmed V and J ends, which lost 0 bases and 6 bases, there was a span of 12 bases. This CDR3 comprises 15 residues. CDR1 and CDR2 (germline): SGDLS, YYNGEE.

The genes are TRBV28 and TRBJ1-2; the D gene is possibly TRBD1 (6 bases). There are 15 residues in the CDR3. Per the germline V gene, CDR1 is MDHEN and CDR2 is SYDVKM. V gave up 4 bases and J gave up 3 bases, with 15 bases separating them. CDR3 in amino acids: CASSSPVQGYYGYTF. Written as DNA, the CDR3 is TGTGCCAGCAGTTCCCCAGTACAGGGATACTATGGCTACACCTTC.

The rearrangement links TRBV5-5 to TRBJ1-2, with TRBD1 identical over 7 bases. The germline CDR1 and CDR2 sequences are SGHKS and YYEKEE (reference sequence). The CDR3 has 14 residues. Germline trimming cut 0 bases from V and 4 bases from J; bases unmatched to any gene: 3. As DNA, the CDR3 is TGTGCCAGCAGCTTGGTGGCAGGGGGCTATGGCTACACCTTC. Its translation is CASSLVAGGYGYTF.

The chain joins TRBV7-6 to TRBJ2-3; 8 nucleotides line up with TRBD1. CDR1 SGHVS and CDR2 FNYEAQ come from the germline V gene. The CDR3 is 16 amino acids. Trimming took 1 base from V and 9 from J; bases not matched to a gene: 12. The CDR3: CASSLVTPGTGGTQYF. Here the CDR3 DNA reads TGTGCCAGCAGCTTAGTTACCCCCGGGACAGGAGGGACGCAGTATTTT.

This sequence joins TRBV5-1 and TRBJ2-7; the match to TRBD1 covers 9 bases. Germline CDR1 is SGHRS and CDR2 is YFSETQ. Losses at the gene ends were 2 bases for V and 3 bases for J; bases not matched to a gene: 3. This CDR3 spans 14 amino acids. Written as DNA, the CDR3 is TGCGCCAGCAGCTTACCGGGACAGGGCTACGAGCAGTACTTC. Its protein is CASSLPGQGYEQYF.

CDR3 sequence reads: CAISEPREQETQYF. The CDR3 coding sequence is TGTGCCATCAGTGAGCCCCGGGAGCAAGAGACCCAGTACTTC. J is TRBJ2-5 and V is TRBV10-3, with D perhaps matching TRBD2 (6 bases). V lost 2 bases and J lost 2, with 9 bases in between. This CDR3 comprises 14 residues. Germline V gene sequence: CDR1 ENHRY, CDR2 SYGVKD.

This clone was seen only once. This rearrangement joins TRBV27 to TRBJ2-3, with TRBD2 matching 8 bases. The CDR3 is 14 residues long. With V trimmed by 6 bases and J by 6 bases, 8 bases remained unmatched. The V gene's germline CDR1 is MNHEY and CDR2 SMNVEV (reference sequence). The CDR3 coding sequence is TGTGCCAGCAGGAGTAGCGGGGTTATCGATACGCAGTATTTT. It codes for CASRSSGVIDTQYF.

The CDR3 is CASKQEPSRDYGYTF. The CDR3 DNA follows: TGTGCCAGTAAACAGGAGCCTTCTAGGGACTATGGCTACACCTTC. The chain combines TRBV19 with TRBJ1-2; TRBD1 is a possible D gene (5 bases). Germline CDR1 and CDR2: LNHDA and SQIVND (reference sequence). The CDR3 loop spans 15 amino acids. Trimming cost V 7 bases and J 3 bases, with 18 bases left between them.

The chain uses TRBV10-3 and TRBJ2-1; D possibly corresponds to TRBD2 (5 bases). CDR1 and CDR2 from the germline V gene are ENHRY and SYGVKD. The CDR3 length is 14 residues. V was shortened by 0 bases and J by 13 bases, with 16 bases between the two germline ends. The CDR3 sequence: CAISESEGRAYQFF. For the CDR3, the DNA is TGTGCCATCAGTGAGTCAGAGGGTCGCGCATATCAGTTCTTC.

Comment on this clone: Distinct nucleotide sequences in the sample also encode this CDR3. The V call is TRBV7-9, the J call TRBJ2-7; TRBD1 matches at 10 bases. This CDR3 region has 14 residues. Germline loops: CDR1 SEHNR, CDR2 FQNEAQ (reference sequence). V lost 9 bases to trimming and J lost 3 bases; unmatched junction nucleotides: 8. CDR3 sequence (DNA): TGTGCCAGTAGCACGGGACAGGGGTACTACGAGCAGTACTTC. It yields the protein CASSTGQGYYEQYF.

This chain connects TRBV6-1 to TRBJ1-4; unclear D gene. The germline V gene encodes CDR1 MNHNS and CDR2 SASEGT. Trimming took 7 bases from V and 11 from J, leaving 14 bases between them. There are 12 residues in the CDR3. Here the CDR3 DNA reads TGTGCCAGCACCCCCTCCGACGGGAAACTGTTTTTT. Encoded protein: CASTPSDGKLFF.

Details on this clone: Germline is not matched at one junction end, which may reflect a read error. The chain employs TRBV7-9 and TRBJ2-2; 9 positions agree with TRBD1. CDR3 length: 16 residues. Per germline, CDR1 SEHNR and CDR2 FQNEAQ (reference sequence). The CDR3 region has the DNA TGTTCCAGCAGCACCAACCGGGACAGGGTCACCGGGGAGCTGTTTTTT. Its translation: CSSSTNRDRVTGELFF.

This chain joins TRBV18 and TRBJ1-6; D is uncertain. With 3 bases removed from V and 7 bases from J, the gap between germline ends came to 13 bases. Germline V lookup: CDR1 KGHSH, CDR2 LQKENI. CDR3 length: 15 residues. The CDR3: CASSPGGIMNSPLHF. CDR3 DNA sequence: TGTGCCAGCTCACCTGGAGGGATAATGAATTCACCCCTCCACTTT.

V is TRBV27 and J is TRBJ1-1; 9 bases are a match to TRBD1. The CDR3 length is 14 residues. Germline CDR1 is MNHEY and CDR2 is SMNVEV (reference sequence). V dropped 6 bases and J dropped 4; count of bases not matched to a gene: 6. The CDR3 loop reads CASRRQGVRTEAFF. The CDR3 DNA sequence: TGTGCCAGCAGACGACAGGGGGTGCGCACTGAAGCTTTCTTT.

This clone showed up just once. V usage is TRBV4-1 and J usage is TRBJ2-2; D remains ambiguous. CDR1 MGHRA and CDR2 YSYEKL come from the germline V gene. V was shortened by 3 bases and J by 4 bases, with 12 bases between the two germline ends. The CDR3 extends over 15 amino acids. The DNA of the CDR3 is TGCGCCAGCAGCCAGGCAACGTCTTTCACCGGGGAGCTGTTTTTT. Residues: CASSQATSFTGELFF.

Here the CDR3 DNA reads TGTGCCAGCTCACCACCTTCAGCGGGGGGGCCCAATGAGCAGTTCTTC. It specifies CASSPPSAGGPNEQFF. The chain uses TRBV18 and TRBJ2-1, with 10 bases aligning to TRBD2. Germline V CDR1 and CDR2: KGHSH, LQKENI. The length of the CDR3 is 16 residues. Unmatched junction bases numbered 5, after V lost 0 bases and J lost 6 bases.

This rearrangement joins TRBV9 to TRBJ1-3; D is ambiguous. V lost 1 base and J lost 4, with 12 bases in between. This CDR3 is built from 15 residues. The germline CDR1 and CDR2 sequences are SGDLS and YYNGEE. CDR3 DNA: TGTGCCAGCAGCGTATGGGGAGTGAAAGGAAACACCATATATTTT. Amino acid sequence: CASSVWGVKGNTIYF.

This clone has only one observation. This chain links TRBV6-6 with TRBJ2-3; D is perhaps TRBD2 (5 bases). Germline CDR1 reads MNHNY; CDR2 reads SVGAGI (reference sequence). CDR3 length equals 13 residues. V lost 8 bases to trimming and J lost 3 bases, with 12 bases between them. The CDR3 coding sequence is TGTGCCAGCGTCCCCCCGGGAACAGATACGCAGTATTTT. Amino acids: CASVPPGTDTQYF.

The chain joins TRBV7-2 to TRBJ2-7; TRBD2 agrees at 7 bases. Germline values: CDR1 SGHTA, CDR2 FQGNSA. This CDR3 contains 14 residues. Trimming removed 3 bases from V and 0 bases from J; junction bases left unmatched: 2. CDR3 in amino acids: CASSFGGFSYEQYF. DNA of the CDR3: TGTGCCAGCAGCTTCGGGGGGTTCTCCTACGAGCAGTACTTC.

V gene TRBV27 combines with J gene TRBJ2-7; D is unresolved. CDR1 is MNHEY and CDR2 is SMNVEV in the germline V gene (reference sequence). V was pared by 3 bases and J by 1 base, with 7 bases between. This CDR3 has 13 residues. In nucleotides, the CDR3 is TGTGCCAGCAGTTTTGCCGGGTCCTACGAGCAGTACTTC. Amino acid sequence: CASSFAGSYEQYF.